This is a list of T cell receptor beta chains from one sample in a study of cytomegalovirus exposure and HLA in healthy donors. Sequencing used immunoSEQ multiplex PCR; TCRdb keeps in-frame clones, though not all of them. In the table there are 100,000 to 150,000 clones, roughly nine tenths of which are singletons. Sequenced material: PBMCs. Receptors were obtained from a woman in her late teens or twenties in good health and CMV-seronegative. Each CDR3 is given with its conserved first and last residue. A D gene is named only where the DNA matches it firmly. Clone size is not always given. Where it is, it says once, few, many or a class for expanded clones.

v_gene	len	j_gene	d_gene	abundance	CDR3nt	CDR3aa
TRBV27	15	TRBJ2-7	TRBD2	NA	TGTGCCAGCAGCCAACAACTAGCGGGATTCTACGAGCAGTACTTC	CASSQQLAGFYEQYF
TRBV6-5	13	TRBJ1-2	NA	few	TGTGCCAGCAGTTACGGAGGGGGGGATGGCTACACCTTC	CASSYGGGDGYTF
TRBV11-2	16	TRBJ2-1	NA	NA	TGTGCCAGCAGCCCCAGGGGCAAGGACTCCTACAATGAGCAGTTCTTC	CASSPRGKDSYNEQFF
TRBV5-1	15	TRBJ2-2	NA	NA	TGCGCCAGCAGCTTAGACGTCGGGTACACCGGGGAGCTGTTTTTT	CASSLDVGYTGELFF
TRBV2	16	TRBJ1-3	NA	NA	TGTGCCAGCAGGGCGGACAGTTATATTTCAGGAAACACCATATATTTT	CASRADSYISGNTIYF
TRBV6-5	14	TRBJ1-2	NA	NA	TGTGCCAGCAGCCACAACAGCCGTAACTATGGCTACACCTTC	CASSHNSRNYGYTF
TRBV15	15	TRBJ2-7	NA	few	TGTGCCACCAGCAGAGATCGGAATAGCTTTGACGAGCAGTACTTC	CATSRDRNSFDEQYF
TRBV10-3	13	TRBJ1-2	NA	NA	TGTGCCATCAGTGAATTCGGGGACCGGGAGCCGGGGTTC	CAISEFGDREPGF
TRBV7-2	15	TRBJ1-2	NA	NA	TGTGCCAGCAGCTTAAGGCGGCCGTCTAACTATGGCTACACCTTC	CASSLRRPSNYGYTF
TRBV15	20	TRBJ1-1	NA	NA	TGTGCCACCAGCAGAGTGCGGATCCCCTTGGGGGGGGGTGAAAACACTGAAGCTTTCTTT	CATSRVRIPLGGGENTEAFF
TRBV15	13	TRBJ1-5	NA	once	TGTGCCACCAGCGGGAGCAGAGATCAGCCCCAGCATTTT	CATSGSRDQPQHF
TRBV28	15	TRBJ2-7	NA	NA	TGTGCCAGCAGGACCGGCGGACTTCTTACCTACGAGCAGTACTTC	CASRTGGLLTYEQYF
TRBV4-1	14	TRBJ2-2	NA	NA	TGCGCCAGCAGCCCACTAACCGCCACCGAGGAGCTGTTTTTT	CASSPLTATEELFF
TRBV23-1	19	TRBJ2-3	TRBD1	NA	TGCGCCAGCAGTCAAAAGTCCCCTATCGGGGACAGGGCGCAAGATACGCAGTATTTT	CASSQKSPIGDRAQDTQYF
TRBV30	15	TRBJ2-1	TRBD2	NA	TGTGCCTGGAGTGTAGCGGGGGTTCTGTTCGATGAGCAGTTCTTC	CAWSVAGVLFDEQFF
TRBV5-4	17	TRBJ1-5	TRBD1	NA	TGTGCCAGCAGCTTTGCCCCCGACAGGGGAGGCAATCAGCCCCAGCATTTT	CASSFAPDRGGNQPQHF
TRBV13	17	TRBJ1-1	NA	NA	TGTGCCAGCAGCTTAGAGGTCTCGGGGGGCCGGGGCACTGAAGCTTTCTTT	CASSLEVSGGRGTEAFF
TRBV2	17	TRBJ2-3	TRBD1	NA	TGTGCCAGCAGGGGACAGGGGGCGCCTCCTAGCACAGATACGCAGTATTTT	CASRGQGAPPSTDTQYF
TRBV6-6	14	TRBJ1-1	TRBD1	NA	TGTGCCAGCTCTCACCCACCTGGACAGGTTGAAGCTTTCTTT	CASSHPPGQVEAFF
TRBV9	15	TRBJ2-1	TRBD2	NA	TGTGCCAGCAGCGTAGGGAGGTTAGCGGGAGATGAGCAGTTCTTC	CASSVGRLAGDEQFF
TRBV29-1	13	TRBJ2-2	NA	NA	TGCAGCGTGGAGAAACAGGGTGCCGGGGAGCTGTTTTTT	CSVEKQGAGELFF
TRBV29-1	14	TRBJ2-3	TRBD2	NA	TGCAGCGTTGCGGCGGGAGGCAGCACAGATACGCAGTATTTT	CSVAAGGSTDTQYF
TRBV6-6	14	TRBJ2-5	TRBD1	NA	TGTGCCAGCAGGCGCGGGACAGGGCTCGAGACCCAGTACTTC	CASRRGTGLETQYF
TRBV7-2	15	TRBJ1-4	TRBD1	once	TGTGCCAGCAGCCGGACAGGCGATCGTAATGAAAAACTGTTTTTT	CASSRTGDRNEKLFF
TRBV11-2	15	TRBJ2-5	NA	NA	TGTGCCAGCAGCTCCCCTTTAGGAGGGCGGGAGACCCAGTACTTC	CASSSPLGGRETQYF
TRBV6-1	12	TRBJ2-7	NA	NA	TGTGCCAGCACCCTGACTACCTACGAGCAGTACTTC	CASTLTTYEQYF
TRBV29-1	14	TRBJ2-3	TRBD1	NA	TGCAGCGTTGAGAGGGGGCCGACGACAGATACGCAGTATTTT	CSVERGPTTDTQYF
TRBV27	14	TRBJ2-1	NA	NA	TGTGCCAGCAGTTTGTTTCGGACATTGAATGAGCAGTTCTTC	CASSLFRTLNEQFF
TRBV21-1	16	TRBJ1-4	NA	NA	TGTGCCAGCAGCGAGGGACAGGGGGTCGCTAATGAAAAACTGTTTTTT	CASSEGQGVANEKLFF
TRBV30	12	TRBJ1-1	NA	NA	TGTGCCTGGCACGGTGGGAACACTGAAGCTTTCTTT	CAWHGGNTEAFF
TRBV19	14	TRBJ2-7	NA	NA	TGTGCCAGTAGTATGGACATGTCAGGCTACGAGCAGTACTTC	CASSMDMSGYEQYF
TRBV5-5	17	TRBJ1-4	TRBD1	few	TGTGCCAGCAGCCCAGGGGACAGGGGGCCAACTAATGAAAAACTGTTTTTT	CASSPGDRGPTNEKLFF
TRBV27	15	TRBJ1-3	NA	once	TGTGCCAGCAGACTGACCAGCCAGGGAGGAAACACCATATATTTT	CASRLTSQGGNTIYF
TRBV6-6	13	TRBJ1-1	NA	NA	TGTGCCAGCAGTTACTCCGGGGGGACTGAAGCTTTCTTT	CASSYSGGTEAFF
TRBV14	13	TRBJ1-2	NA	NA	TGTGCCAGCAGCCAAGAAAGAGGCTATGGCTACACCTTC	CASSQERGYGYTF
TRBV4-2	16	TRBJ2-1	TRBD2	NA	TGTGCCAGCAGCCTGTCCGGGACTAGCGGGAAGAATGAGCAGTTCTTC	CASSLSGTSGKNEQFF
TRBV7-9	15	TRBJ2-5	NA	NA	TGTGCCAGCAGCTTAGTTGCTAGCTCTGGGGAGACCCAGTACTTC	CASSLVASSGETQYF
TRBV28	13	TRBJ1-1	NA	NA	TGTGCCAGCAGTTCCAACGGGGGCACTGAAGCTTTCTTT	CASSSNGGTEAFF
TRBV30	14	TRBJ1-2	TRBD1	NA	TGTGCCTGGGACTGGACAGGGGGAAGGGACGGCTACACCTTC	CAWDWTGGRDGYTF
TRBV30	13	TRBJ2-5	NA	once	TGTGCCCGTACCAACAGGGGAGGAGAGACCCAGTACTTC	CARTNRGGETQYF
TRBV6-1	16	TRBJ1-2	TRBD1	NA	TGTGCCAGCAGTGAAAGTCTCGGGACAGGGGGTAATGGCTACACCTTC	CASSESLGTGGNGYTF
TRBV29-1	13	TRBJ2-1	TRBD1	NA	TGCAGCGTTGGGACAGGGCTCTGGGATGAGCAGTTCTTC	CSVGTGLWDEQFF
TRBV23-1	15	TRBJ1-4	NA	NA	TGCGCCAGCAGTCTCAGGAAGGACATCCATGAAAAACTGTTTTTT	CASSLRKDIHEKLFF
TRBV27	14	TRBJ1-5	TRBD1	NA	TGTGCCAGCAGTCGGACAGGCCTAAGTGAGCCCCAGCATTTT	CASSRTGLSEPQHF
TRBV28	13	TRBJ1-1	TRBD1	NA	TGTGCCAGCAACCAGGGGGCGAACACTGAAGCTTTCTTT	CASNQGANTEAFF
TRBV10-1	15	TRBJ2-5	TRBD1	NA	TGCGCCAGCAGTGTCGGGACAGGGGGGCAAGAGACCCAGTACTTC	CASSVGTGGQETQYF
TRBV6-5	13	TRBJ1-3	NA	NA	TGTGCCAGCAGTTCCTACGAAAGAAACACCATATATTTT	CASSSYERNTIYF